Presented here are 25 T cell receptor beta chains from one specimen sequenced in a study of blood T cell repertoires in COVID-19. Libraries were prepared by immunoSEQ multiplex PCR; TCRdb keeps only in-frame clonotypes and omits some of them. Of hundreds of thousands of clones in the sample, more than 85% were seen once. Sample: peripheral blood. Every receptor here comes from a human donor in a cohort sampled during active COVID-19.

CDR3 protein: CASSFGTGLEEKLFF. The CDR3 DNA follows: TGTGCCAGCAGCTTCGGTACAGGGCTAGAGGAAAAACTGTTTTTT. The genes are TRBV7-2 and TRBJ1-4, with a possible D match to TRBD1 (6 bases). V gave up 3 bases and J gave up 8 bases, with 16 bases separating them. This CDR3 comprises 15 residues. In germline, CDR1 is SGHTA, CDR2 FQGNSA.

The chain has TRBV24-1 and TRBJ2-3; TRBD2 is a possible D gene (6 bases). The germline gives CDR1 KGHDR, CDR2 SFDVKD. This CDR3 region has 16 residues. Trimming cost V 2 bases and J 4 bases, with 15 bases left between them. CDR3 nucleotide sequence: TGTGCCACCAGTGATTCTTACCCGGGGGATGCAGATACGCAGTATTTT. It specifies CATSDSYPGDADTQYF.

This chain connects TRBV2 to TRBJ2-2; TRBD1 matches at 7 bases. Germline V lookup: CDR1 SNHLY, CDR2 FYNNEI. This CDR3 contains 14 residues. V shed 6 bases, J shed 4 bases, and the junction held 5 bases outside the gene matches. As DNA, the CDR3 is TGTGCCAGCAGGGCCGACAGGGCCACCGGGGAGCTGTTTTTT. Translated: CASRADRATGELFF.

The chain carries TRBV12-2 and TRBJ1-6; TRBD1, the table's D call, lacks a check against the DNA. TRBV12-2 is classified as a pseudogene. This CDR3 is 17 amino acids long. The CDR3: CASRLPPGVRHNSPLHF. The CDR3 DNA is TGTGCAAGTCGCTTACCCCCAGGGGTCAGACATAATTCACCCCTCCACTTT.

CDR3 nucleotide sequence: TGTGCCAGCAATCCCGCGGGGCTCCAAGAGACCCAGTACTTC. This sequence encodes CASNPAGLQETQYF. The chain carries TRBV6-5 and TRBJ2-5; D might be TRBD2 (6 bases). The germline CDR1 and CDR2 sequences are MNHEY and SVGAGI. Trimming took 7 bases from V and 1 from J, leaving 13 bases between them. This CDR3 comprises 14 residues.

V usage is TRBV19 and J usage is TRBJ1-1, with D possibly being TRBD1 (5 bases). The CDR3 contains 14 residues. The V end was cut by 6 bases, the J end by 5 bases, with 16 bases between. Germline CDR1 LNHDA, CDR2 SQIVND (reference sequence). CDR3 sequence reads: CASSSRQGKTEAFF. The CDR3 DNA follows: TGTGCCAGTAGCAGTCGTCAGGGCAAGACTGAAGCTTTCTTT.

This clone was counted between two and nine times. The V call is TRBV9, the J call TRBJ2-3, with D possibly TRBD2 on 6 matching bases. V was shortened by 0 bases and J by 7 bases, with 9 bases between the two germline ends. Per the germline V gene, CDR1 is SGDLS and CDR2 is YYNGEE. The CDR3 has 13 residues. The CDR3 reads CASSVEEGYTQYF. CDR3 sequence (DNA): TGTGCCAGCAGCGTAGAGGAGGGGTATACGCAGTATTTT. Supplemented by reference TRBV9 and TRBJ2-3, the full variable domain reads DSGVTQTPKHLITATGQRVTLRCSPRSGDLSVYWYQQSLDQGLQFLIQYYNGEERAKGNILERFSAQQFPDLHSELNLSSLELGDSALYFCASSVEEGYTQYFGPGTRLTVL.

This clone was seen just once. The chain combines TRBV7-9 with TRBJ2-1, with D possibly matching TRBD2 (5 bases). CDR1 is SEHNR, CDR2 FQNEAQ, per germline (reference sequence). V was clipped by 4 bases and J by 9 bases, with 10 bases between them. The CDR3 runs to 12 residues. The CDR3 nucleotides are TGTGCCAGCAGCTCGGGGTCCGCTGAGCAGTTCTTC. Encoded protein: CASSSGSAEQFF.

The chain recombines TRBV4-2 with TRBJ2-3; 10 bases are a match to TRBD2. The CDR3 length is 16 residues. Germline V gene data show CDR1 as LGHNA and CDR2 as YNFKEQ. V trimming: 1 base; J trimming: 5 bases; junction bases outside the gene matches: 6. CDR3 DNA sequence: TGTGCCAGCAGCCAAGTTCAGCGGGAGGGCCAAGATACGCAGTATTTT. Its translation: CASSQVQREGQDTQYF.

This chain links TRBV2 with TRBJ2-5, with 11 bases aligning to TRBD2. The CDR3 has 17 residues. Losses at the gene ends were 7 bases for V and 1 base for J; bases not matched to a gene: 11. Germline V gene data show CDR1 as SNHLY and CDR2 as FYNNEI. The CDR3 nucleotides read TGTGCCAGCACCCCGGGACTAGCGGTATCTGGCCAAGAGACCCAGTACTTC. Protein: CASTPGLAVSGQETQYF.

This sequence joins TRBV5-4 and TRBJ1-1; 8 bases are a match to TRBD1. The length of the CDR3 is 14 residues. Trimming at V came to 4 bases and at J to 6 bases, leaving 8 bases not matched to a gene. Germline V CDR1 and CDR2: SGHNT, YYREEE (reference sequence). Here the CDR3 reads CASSLTGVRAEAFF. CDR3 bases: TGTGCCAGCAGCCTGACAGGGGTTCGGGCTGAAGCTTTCTTT.

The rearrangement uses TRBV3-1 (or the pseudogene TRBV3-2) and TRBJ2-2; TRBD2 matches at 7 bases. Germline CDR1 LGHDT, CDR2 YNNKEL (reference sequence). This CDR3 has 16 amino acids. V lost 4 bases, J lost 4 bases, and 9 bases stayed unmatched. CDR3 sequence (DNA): TGTGCCAGCAGCCTAGTAGCTAGCGGCCGCACCGGGGAGCTGTTTTTT. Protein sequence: CASSLVASGRTGELFF.

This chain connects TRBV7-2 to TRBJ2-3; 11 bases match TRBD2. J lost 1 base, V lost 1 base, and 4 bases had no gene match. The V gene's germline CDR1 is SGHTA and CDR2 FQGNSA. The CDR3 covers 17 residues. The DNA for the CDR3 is TGTGCCAGCAGCTTAGTGGGTAGCGGGAGGGGCACAGATACGCAGTATTTT. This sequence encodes CASSLVGSGRGTDTQYF.

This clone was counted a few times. The CDR3 loop is CASSFLAGDTDTQYF. CDR3 nucleotides: TGTGCCAGCAGCTTTCTAGCGGGGGATACAGATACGCAGTATTTT. This chain uses TRBV13 with TRBJ2-3; 10 bases are shared with TRBD2. This CDR3 is built from 15 residues. V lost 3 bases to trimming and J lost 3 bases; unmatched junction nucleotides: 3. Germline values: CDR1 PRHDT, CDR2 FYEKMQ (reference sequence).

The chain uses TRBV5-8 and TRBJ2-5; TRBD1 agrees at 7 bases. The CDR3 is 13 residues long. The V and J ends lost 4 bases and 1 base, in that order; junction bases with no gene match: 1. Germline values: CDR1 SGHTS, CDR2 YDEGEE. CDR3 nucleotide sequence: TGTGCCAGCAGCAGGGACAGCCAAGAGACCCAGTACTTC. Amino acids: CASSRDSQETQYF.

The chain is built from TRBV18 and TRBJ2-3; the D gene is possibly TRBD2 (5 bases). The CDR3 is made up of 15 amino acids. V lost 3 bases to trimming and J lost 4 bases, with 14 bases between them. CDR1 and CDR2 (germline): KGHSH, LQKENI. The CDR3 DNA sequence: TGTGCCAGCTCACCTCTCGGGGTCAACCCAGATACGCAGTATTTT. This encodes CASSPLGVNPDTQYF.

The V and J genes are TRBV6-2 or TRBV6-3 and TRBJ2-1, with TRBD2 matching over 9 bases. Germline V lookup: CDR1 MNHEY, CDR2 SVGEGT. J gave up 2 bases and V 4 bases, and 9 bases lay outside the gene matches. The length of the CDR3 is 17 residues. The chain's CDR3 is CASSSLLREGPYNEQFF. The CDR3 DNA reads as TGTGCCAGCAGTTCCCTTCTGCGGGAGGGCCCCTACAATGAGCAGTTCTTC.

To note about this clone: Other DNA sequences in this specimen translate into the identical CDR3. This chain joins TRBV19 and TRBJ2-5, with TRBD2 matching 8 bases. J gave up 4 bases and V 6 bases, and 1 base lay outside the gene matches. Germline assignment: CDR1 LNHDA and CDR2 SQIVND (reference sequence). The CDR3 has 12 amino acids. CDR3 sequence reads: CASSGGGETQYF. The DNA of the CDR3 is TGTGCCAGTAGCGGGGGGGGAGAGACCCAGTACTTC.

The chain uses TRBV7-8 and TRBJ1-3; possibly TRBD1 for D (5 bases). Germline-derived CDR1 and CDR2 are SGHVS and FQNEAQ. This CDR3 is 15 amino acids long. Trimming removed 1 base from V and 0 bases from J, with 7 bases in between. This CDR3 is CASSLGGSSGNTIYF. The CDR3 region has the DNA TGTGCCAGCAGCTTAGGGGGCAGCTCTGGAAACACCATATATTTT.

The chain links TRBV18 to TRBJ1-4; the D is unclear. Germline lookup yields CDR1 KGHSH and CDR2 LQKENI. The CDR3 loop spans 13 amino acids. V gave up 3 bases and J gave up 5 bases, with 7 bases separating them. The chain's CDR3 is CASSPLLNEKLFF. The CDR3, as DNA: TGTGCCAGCTCACCTCTCCTCAATGAAAAACTGTTTTTT.

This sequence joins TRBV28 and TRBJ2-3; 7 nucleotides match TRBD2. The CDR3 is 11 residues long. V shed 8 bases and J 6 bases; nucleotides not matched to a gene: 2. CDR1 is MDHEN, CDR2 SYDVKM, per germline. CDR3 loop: CASAREDTQYF. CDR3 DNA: TGTGCCAGCGCGCGGGAGGATACGCAGTATTTT. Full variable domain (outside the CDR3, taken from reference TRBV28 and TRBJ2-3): DVKVTQSSRYLVKRTGEKVFLECVQDMDHENMFWYRQDPGLGLRLIYFSYDVKMKEKGDIPEGYSVSREKKERFSLILESASTNQTSMYLCASAREDTQYFGPGTRLTVL.

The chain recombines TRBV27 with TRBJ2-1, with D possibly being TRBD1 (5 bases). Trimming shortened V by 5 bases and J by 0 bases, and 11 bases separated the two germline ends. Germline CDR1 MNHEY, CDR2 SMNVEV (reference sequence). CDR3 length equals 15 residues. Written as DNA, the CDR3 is TGTGCCAGCAGTCAGGACACGAGCTCCTACAATGAGCAGTTCTTC. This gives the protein CASSQDTSSYNEQFF.

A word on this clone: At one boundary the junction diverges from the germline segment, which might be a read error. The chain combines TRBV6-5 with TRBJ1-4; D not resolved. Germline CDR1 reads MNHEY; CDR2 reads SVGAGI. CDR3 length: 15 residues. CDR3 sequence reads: CASSDSRDSEEKLFF. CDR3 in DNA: TGTGCCAGCAGTGACTCCCGGGATTCCGAAGAAAAACTGTTTTTT.

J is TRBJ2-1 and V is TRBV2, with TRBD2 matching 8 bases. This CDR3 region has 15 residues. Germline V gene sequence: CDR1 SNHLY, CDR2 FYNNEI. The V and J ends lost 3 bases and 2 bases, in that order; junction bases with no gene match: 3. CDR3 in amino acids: CASSDGLAPYNEQFF. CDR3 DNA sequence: TGTGCCAGCAGTGATGGACTAGCCCCCTACAATGAGCAGTTCTTC.

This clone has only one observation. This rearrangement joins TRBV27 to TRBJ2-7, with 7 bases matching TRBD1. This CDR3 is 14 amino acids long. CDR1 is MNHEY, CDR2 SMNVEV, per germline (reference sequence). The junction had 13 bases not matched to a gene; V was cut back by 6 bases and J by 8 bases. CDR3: CASSLVGDRAQQYF. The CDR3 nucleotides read TGTGCCAGCAGCCTCGTAGGGGACAGAGCCCAGCAGTACTTC.